A single T cell receptor beta chain is shown here with its context. The sample is drawn from a study of glioma-infiltrating T cells after dendritic cell vaccination. Time point in this sample: after dendritic cell vaccination, including at tumor progression/relapse. Only patients with spare fresh-frozen tumor and over two years of follow-up were included. All glioblastoma patients lacked an isocitrate dehydrogenase mutation. PBMC sampling occurred before vaccination, two weeks after the third dose, and at progression. The primer mix had 60 V beta and 13 J beta primers. The table came from immunoSEQ multiplex PCR; TCRdb's copy has only in-frame clones and leaves some out. The data contain 50,000 to 75,000 clones, under 90% of them singletons. This CDR3 has 14 amino acids. Losses at the gene ends were 4 bases for V and 4 bases for J; bases not matched to a gene: 5. Germline values: CDR1 SGHVS, CDR2 FQNEAQ.

This receptor was identified in a human donor with glioblastoma. This chain joins TRBV7-8 and TRBJ1-2; 8 bases map to TRBD1. Sequencing used blood, obtained after dendritic cell vaccination. CDR3 in amino acids: CASSSGGAIYGYTF. In DNA form, the CDR3 reads TGTGCCAGCAGCTCAGGGGGCGCAATCTATGGCTACACCTTC.